This TCR beta chain was sequenced for a study of OX40 agonist ivuxolimab in advanced cancers. This clone was observed once. V lost 6 bases, J lost 10 bases, and 13 bases lay in between. Germline CDR1 MNHNS, CDR2 SASEGT. The CDR3 consists of 12 residues. The repertoire was sequenced with immunoSEQ multiplex PCR; TCRdb's copy has only in-frame clones and lacks some. The sample yields 150,000 to 170,000 clones, 90% to 95% seen once. V usage is TRBV6-1 and J usage is TRBJ1-5; D might be TRBD1 (5 bases). The clonotype comes from an adult with an advanced solid tumor such as melanoma, head and neck, liver or kidney cancer. The starting material was CD4+ or CD8+ T cells sorted from blood, obtained in a trial of the OX40 agonist ivuxolimab. The CDR3 nucleotides are TGTGCCAGCAGGGCGGGGGGGGATCCCCAGCATTTT. As protein: CASRAGGDPQHF.